This T cell receptor beta chain is from a study of cytomegalovirus exposure and HLA in healthy donors. Findings and limits, study-wide: Certain sequence variants were highly shared and formed a cluster, and this cluster was likely a sequencing artifact. Based on reports, TCR beta sequences accurately predicted HLA-A and HLA-B alleles for most subjects.

V dropped 1 base and J dropped 10; count of bases not matched to a gene: 6. Germline-derived CDR1 and CDR2 are SGHDN and FVKESK. CDR3 length equals 13 residues. On this clone itself: The antigen remains unidentified.

PCR used 60 Vbeta primers and 13 Jbeta primers. Method: immunoSEQ multiplex PCR; TCRdb's copy keeps in-frame clones and lacks some. The data show roughly 120,000 clones, around three quarters seen once. The V gene is TRBV14, the J gene TRBJ1-1; TRBD1 matches 7 bases. This TCR was sampled from a man in his forties in good health and CMV-seronegative. Sequences were obtained from PBMCs. CDR3 protein: CASSQVVRDRAFF. The CDR3 nucleotides are TGTGCCAGCAGCCAAGTAGTTAGGGACAGAGCTTTCTTT.